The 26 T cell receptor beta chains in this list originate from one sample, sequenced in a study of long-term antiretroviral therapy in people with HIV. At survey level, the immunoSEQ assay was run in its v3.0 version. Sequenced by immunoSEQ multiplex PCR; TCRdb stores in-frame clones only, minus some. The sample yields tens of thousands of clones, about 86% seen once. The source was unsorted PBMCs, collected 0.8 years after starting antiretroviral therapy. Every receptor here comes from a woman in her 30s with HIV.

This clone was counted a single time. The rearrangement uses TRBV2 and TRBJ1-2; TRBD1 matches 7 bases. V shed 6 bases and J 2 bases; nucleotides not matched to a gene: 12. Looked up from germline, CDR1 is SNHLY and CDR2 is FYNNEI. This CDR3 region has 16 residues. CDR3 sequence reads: CASSISTGRLNYGYTF. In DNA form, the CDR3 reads TGTGCCAGCAGCATATCGACAGGGAGATTGAACTATGGCTACACCTTC.

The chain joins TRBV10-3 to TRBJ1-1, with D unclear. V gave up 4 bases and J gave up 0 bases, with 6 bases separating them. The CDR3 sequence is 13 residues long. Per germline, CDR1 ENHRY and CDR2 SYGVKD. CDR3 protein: CAISGGLNTEAFF. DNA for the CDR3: TGTGCCATCAGTGGAGGGTTGAACACTGAAGCTTTCTTT.

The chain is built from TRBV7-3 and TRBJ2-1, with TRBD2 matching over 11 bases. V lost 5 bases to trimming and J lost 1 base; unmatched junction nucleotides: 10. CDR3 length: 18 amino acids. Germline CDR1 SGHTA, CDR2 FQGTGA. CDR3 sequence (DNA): TGTGCCAGCAGCGTTAGCGGGGGGGCGTTTGGGTCCTACAATGAGCAGTTCTTC. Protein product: CASSVSGGAFGSYNEQFF.

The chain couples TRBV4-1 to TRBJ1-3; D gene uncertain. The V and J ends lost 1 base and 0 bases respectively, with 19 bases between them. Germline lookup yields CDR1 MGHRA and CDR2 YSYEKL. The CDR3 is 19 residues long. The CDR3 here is CASSQGPRLFAASGNTIYF. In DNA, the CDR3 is TGCGCCAGCAGCCAAGGACCCCGTCTGTTCGCCGCCTCTGGAAACACCATATATTTT.

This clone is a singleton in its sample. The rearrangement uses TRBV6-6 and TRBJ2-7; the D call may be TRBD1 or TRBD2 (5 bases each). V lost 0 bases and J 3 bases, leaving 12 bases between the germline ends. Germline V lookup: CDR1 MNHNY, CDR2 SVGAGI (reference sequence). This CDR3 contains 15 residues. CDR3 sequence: CASSYSWGPRYEQYF. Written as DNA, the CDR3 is TGTGCCAGCAGTTACTCCTGGGGACCGCGCTACGAGCAGTACTTC.

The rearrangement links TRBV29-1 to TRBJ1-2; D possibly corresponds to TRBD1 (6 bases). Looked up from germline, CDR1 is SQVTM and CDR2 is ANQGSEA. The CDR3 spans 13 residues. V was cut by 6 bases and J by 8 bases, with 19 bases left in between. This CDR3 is CSVTTGGTWGYTF. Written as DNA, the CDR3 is TGCAGCGTCACCACAGGTGGGACATGGGGCTACACCTTC.

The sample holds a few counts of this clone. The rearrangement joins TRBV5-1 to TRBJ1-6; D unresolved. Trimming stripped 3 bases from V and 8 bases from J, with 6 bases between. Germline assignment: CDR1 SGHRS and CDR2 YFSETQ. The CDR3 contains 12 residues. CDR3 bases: TGCGCCAGCAGCTCGGGTGATTCACCCCTCCACTTT. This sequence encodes CASSSGDSPLHF.

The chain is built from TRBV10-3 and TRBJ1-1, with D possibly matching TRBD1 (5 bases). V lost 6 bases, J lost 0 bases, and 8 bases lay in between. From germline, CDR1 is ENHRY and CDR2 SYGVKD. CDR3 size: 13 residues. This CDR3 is CAISGALNTEAFF. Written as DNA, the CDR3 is TGTGCCATCAGCGGGGCCTTGAACACTGAAGCTTTCTTT.

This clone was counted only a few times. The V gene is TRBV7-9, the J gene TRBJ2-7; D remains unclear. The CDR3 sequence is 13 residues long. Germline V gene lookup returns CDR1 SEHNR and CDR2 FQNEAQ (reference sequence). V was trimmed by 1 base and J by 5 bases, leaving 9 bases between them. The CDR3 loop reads CASSLELVDEQYV. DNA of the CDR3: TGTGCCAGCAGCTTAGAGCTCGTCGACGAGCAGTACGTC.

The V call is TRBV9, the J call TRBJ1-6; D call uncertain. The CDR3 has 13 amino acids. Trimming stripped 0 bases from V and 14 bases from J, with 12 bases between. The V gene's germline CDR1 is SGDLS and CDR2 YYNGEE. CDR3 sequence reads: CASSVGDGRTLHF. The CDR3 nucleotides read TGTGCCAGCAGCGTAGGCGACGGGAGGACCCTCCACTTT. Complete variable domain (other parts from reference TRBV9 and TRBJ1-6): DSGVTQTPKHLITATGQRVTLRCSPRSGDLSVYWYQQSLDQGLQFLIQYYNGEERAKGNILERFSAQQFPDLHSELNLSSLELGDSALYFCASSVGDGRTLHFGNGTRLTVT.

The CDR3 here is CAAGDYSGELFF. The CDR3 coding sequence is TGTGCCGCTGGGGACTACAGCGGGGAGCTGTTTTTT. The V and J genes are TRBV6-5 and TRBJ2-2, with 7 bases fitting TRBD2. The V gene's germline CDR1 is MNHEY and CDR2 SVGAGI. The V gene end was trimmed by 11 bases and the J gene end by 7 bases; junction bases not matched to a gene: 7. The CDR3 is 12 amino acids.

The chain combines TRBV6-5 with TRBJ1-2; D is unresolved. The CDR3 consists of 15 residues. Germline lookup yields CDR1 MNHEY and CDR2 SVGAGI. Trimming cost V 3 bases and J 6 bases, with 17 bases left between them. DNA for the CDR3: TGTGCCAGCAGTTATAGTAGTTCTTGGGGAGATGGCTACACCTTC. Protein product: CASSYSSSWGDGYTF.

The CDR3 nucleotides are TGTGCCAGCAGCGGTCCAGGGGGCGCGAAATATGGCTACACCTTC. It specifies CASSGPGGAKYGYTF. The rearrangement joins TRBV5-4 to TRBJ1-2, with 8 positions matching TRBD1. The CDR3 spans 15 residues. Germline CDR1 is SGHNT and CDR2 is YYREEE (reference sequence). The V segment lost 4 bases and the J segment 5 bases; nucleotides outside the gene matches: 10.

DNA of the CDR3: TGTGCCAGCAGTTACTCTGGTGCCCTTAGCACAGATACGCAGTATTTT. Protein product: CASSYSGALSTDTQYF. The chain links TRBV6-5 to TRBJ2-3; D remains unclear. Germline CDR1 MNHEY, CDR2 SVGAGI. CDR3 length equals 16 residues. V dropped 0 bases and J dropped 0 bases, with 10 bases sitting between them.

CDR3 amino acids: CASSRVTSSYEQYV. For the CDR3, the DNA is TGTGCCAGCAGCAGGGTAACGAGCTCCTACGAGCAGTACGTC. The rearrangement links TRBV5-6 to TRBJ2-7; D is unresolved. The germline gives CDR1 SGHDT, CDR2 YYEEEE. Trimming took off 4 bases at V and 0 bases at J, with 11 bases between the two ends. CDR3 length equals 14 residues.

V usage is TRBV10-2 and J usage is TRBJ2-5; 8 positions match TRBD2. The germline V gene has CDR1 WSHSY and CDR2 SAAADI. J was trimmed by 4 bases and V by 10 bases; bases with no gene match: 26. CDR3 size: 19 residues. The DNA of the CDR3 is TGCGCCACCCAGTTCAGCCCGGGGGGGGCCACCCCCTTTTTAGAGACCCAGTACTTC. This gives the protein CATQFSPGGATPFLETQYF.

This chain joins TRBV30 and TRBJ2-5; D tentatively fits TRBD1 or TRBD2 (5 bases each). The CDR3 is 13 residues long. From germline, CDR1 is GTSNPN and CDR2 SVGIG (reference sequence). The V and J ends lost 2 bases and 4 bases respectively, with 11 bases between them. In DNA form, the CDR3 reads TGTGCCTGGAGTCCAGGGAGTGGAGAGACCCAGTACTTC. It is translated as CAWSPGSGETQYF.

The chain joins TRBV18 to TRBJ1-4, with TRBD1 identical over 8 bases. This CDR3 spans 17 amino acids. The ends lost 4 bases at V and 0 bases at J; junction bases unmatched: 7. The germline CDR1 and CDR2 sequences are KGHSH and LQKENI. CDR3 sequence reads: CASSRDRGVATNEKLFF. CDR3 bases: TGTGCCAGCTCACGAGACAGGGGAGTTGCAACTAATGAAAAACTGTTTTTT.

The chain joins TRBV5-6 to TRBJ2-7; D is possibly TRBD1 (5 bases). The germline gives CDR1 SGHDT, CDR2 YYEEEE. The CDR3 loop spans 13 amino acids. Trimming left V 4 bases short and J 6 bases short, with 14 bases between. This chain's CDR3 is CASSGSGLSEQYV. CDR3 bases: TGTGCCAGCAGCGGTTCAGGGTTGAGCGAGCAGTACGTC.

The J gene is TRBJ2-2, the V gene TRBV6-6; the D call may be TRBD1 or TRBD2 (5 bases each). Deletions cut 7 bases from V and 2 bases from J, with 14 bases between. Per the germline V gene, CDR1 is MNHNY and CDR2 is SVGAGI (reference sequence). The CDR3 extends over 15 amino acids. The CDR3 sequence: CASTKWDQNTGELFF. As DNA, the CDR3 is TGTGCCAGCACCAAGTGGGACCAAAACACCGGGGAGCTGTTTTTT.

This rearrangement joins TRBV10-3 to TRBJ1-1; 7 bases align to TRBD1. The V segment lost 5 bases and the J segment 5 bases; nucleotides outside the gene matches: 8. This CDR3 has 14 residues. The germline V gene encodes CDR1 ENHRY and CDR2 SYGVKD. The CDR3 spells CAISIGGKGTEAFF. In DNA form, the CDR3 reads TGTGCCATCAGTATAGGGGGCAAGGGGACTGAAGCTTTCTTT.

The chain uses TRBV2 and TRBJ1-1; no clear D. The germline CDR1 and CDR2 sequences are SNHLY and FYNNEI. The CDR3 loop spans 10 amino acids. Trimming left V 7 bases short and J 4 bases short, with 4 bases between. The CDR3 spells CASISTEAFF. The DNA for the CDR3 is TGTGCCAGCATTTCCACTGAAGCTTTCTTT.

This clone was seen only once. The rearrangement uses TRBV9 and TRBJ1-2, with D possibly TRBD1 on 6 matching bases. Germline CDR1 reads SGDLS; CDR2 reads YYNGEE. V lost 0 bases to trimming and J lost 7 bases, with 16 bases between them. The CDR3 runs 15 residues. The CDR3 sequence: CASSVDGGPSGGYTF. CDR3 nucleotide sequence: TGTGCCAGCAGCGTAGACGGGGGCCCAAGCGGTGGCTACACCTTC.

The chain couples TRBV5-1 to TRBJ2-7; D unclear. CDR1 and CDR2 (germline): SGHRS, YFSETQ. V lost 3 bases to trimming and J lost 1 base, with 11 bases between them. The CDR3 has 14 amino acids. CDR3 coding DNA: TGCGCCAGCAGCTCGGCTAGGGAATCCTACGAGCAGTACTTC. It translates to CASSSARESYEQYF. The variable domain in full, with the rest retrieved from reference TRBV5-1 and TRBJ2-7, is KAGVTQTPRYLIKTRGQQVTLSCSPISGHRSVSWYQQTPGQGLQFLFEYFSETQRNKGNFPGRFSGRQFSNSRSEMNVSTLELGDSALYLCASSSARESYEQYFGPGTRLTVT.

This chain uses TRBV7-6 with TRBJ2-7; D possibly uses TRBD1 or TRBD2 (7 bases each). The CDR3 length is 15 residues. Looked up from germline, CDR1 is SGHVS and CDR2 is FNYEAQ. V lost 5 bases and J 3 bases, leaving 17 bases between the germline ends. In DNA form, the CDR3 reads TGTGCCAGCAGCGCTCGACAGGGAGGGGTCTACGAGCAGTACTTC. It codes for CASSARQGGVYEQYF. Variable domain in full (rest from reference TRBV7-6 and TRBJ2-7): GAGVSQSPRYKVTKRGQDVALRCDPISGHVSLYWYRQALGQGPEFLTYFNYEAQQDKSGLPNDRFSAERPEGSISTLTIQRTEQRDSAMYRCASSARQGGVYEQYFGPGTRLTVT.

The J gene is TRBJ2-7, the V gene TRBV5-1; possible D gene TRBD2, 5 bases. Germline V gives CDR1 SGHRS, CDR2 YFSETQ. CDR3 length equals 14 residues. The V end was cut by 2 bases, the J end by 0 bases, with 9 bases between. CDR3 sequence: CASSFGSTSYEQYV. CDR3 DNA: TGCGCCAGCAGCTTTGGGAGTACCTCCTACGAGCAGTACGTC.